The 2 T cell receptor beta chains given below trace back to one sample, sequenced in a study of graft-versus-host responses after intestinal transplantation. The table came from immunoSEQ multiplex PCR; TCRdb's copy has only in-frame clones and leaves some out. The table includes roughly 15,000 clones, about 80% detected once. Tissue from the graft was processed to free its intraepithelial and lamina propria lymphocytes. Sequenced material: ileum tissue, taken approximately 110 days after intestinal transplant. These receptors came from a human patient who received an intestinal transplant, so some T cells may come from the graft donor.

The gene calls are TRBV10-3 and TRBJ2-1; D gene ambiguous. The germline CDR1 and CDR2 sequences are ENHRY and SYGVKD. The CDR3 consists of 16 residues. Trimming pared 4 bases from V and 8 bases from J, leaving 21 bases between. In DNA, the CDR3 is TGTGCCATCAGTGTTCCAAGGGCCACCCGCTTCGATGAGCAGTTCTTC. This codes for CAISVPRATRFDEQFF.

V is TRBV5-6 and J is TRBJ1-6, with D hard to call. The CDR3 length is 14 residues. V shed 4 bases and J shed 7 bases, with 12 bases lying between them. Looked up from germline, CDR1 is SGHDT and CDR2 is YYEEEE. CDR3: CASSRQGLNSPLHF. The CDR3 DNA follows: TGTGCCAGCAGCCGACAAGGGCTAAATTCACCCCTCCACTTT.